These 29 T cell receptor beta chains came from one sample sequenced in a study of radiotherapy plus CTLA-4 blockade in lung cancer. The repertoire was sequenced with immunoSEQ multiplex PCR; TCRdb's copy has only in-frame clones and lacks some. This sample yields around 110,000 clones, of which about four fifths are seen a single time; 3.3% belongs to the top ten. This sample comprised peripheral blood, obtained from a patient treated with radiotherapy plus ipilimumab. Source of these receptors: a human donor with non-small cell lung cancer that progressed on radiotherapy plus ipilimumab. Some clones in this sample may be carry-over from other donors' samples.

For this clone: One junction end disagrees with the germline gene, perhaps due to a read error. The chain joins TRBV7-7 to TRBJ2-1, with D hard to call. Germline CDR1 SSHAT, CDR2 FNYEAQ (reference sequence). There are 15 residues in the CDR3. The CDR3 DNA reads as TGTGCTAGCAGCCTCTCGGTGAACTCCTACAATGAGCAGTTCTTC. Amino acids: CASSLSVNSYNEQFF.

The chain links TRBV6-1 to TRBJ1-6, with D possibly TRBD1 on 5 matching bases. Germline V gene sequence: CDR1 MNHNS, CDR2 SASEGT. The CDR3 is 14 amino acids. V was cut by 7 bases and J by 6 bases, with 13 bases left in between. The CDR3 is CASNRGALNSPLHF. CDR3 in DNA: TGTGCCAGCAATAGGGGAGCCCTTAATTCACCCCTCCACTTT.

V and J are TRBV5-5 and TRBJ2-3; D remains ambiguous. Per germline, CDR1 SGHKS and CDR2 YYEKEE (reference sequence). CDR3 length: 14 amino acids. Deletions cut 4 bases from V and 2 bases from J, with 11 bases between. CDR3: CASSGPTYTDTQYF. In nucleotides, the CDR3 is TGTGCCAGCAGCGGCCCGACCTACACAGATACGCAGTATTTT.

The chain combines TRBV10-3 with TRBJ1-6; TRBD1 matches 8 bases. The CDR3 loop spans 16 amino acids. Germline assignment: CDR1 ENHRY and CDR2 SYGVKD. Trimming removed 5 bases from V and 0 bases from J; junction bases left unmatched: 3. CDR3 DNA sequence: TGTGCCATCAGTCCCACAGGGGGCTCCTATAATTCACCCCTCCACTTT. Translating gives CAISPTGGSYNSPLHF.

The chain carries TRBV9 and TRBJ1-5, with D unclear. V was cut by 3 bases and J by 5 bases, with 15 bases left in between. This CDR3 has 15 amino acids. Germline CDR1 SGDLS, CDR2 YYNGEE. In DNA, the CDR3 is TGTGCCAGCAGCGCCTTGGAGGCGGGAGATCAGCCCCAGCATTTT. Translated, it gives CASSALEAGDQPQHF.

V is TRBV10-3 and J is TRBJ1-2; TRBD1 agrees at 8 bases. V trimming: 2 bases; J trimming: 8 bases; junction bases outside the gene matches: 10. Germline CDR1 and CDR2: ENHRY and SYGVKD. This CDR3 is built from 15 residues. The CDR3 sequence is CAISESTDRGDGYTF. CDR3 sequence (DNA): TGTGCCATCAGTGAGAGTACAGACAGGGGCGACGGCTACACCTTC.

The CDR3 DNA reads as TGCAGCGGATGGGGGGGGCGGCAGGGCAATGAGCAGTTCTTC. It is translated as CSGWGGRQGNEQFF. V usage is TRBV29-1 and J usage is TRBJ2-1; D may be TRBD2 (7 bases). CDR3 length: 14 amino acids. CDR1 and CDR2 from the germline V gene are SQVTM and ANQGSEA. With 7 bases removed from V and 6 bases from J, the gap between germline ends came to 19 bases.

This chain connects TRBV27 to TRBJ2-7; 7 positions agree with TRBD2. Germline CDR1 is MNHEY and CDR2 is SMNVEV (reference sequence). The CDR3 is made up of 16 amino acids. The ends lost 0 bases at V and 1 base at J; junction bases unmatched: 6. The CDR3 reads CASSLSPMGGSYEQYF. The CDR3 DNA reads TGTGCCAGCAGTTTATCGCCTATGGGAGGGTCCTACGAGCAGTACTTC.

This rearrangement joins TRBV9 to TRBJ1-1; D is perhaps TRBD1 (5 bases). Germline CDR1 SGDLS, CDR2 YYNGEE. The CDR3 is 15 amino acids. Trimming pared 3 bases from V and 4 bases from J, leaving 16 bases between. CDR3 coding DNA: TGTGCCAGCAGCGAGGGAGCTGGGGGGATCACTGAAGCTTTCTTT. This gives the protein CASSEGAGGITEAFF.

The chain carries TRBV6-6 and TRBJ2-5; TRBD2 matches at 8 bases. Germline trimming cut 5 bases from V and 4 bases from J; bases unmatched to any gene: 6. The CDR3 is 14 amino acids. Germline loops: CDR1 MNHNY, CDR2 SVGAGI (reference sequence). The CDR3: CASSPGGRPETQYF. CDR3 in DNA: TGTGCCAGCAGTCCCGGCGGGAGGCCAGAGACCCAGTACTTC.

The table lists this clone with a count of one. This chain joins TRBV9 and TRBJ2-7; maybe TRBD1 (6 bases). The germline CDR1 and CDR2 sequences are SGDLS and YYNGEE. The V end was cut by 8 bases, the J end by 2 bases, with 17 bases between. This CDR3 comprises 14 residues. CDR3 amino acids: CASSEAGEAYEQYF. In DNA, the CDR3 is TGTGCCAGTTCTGAAGCAGGGGAAGCCTACGAGCAGTACTTC.

The chain uses TRBV13 and TRBJ1-2; no definite D call. V lost 0 bases to trimming and J lost 7 bases, with 9 bases between them. The length of the CDR3 is 13 residues. Germline lookup yields CDR1 PRHDT and CDR2 FYEKMQ (reference sequence). This CDR3 reads CASSLGQVVGYTF. The CDR3 bases are TGTGCCAGCAGCTTAGGGCAGGTAGTTGGCTACACCTTC. The variable domain in full, with the rest retrieved from reference TRBV13 and TRBJ1-2, is AAGVIQSPRHLIKEKRETATLKCYPIPRHDTVYWYQQGPGQDPQFLISFYEKMQSDKGSIPDRFSAQQFSDYHSELNMSSLELGDSALYFCASSLGQVVGYTFGSGTRLTVV.

The chain recombines TRBV5-1 with TRBJ2-2; 7 bases match TRBD2. Trimming took 7 bases from V and 5 from J; bases not matched to a gene: 11. Germline assignment: CDR1 SGHRS and CDR2 YFSETQ. This CDR3 spans 15 amino acids. This CDR3 is CASSLWEGGTGELFF. CDR3 bases: TGCGCCAGCTCCCTATGGGAGGGCGGAACCGGGGAGCTGTTTTTT.

The V and J genes are TRBV5-1 and TRBJ1-6; 10 nucleotides align to TRBD1. Germline CDR1 reads SGHRS; CDR2 reads YFSETQ. V was pared by 4 bases and J by 6 bases, with 7 bases of the junction left unmatched. The CDR3 consists of 16 residues. The CDR3 region is CASSDLGTGVNSPLHF. The CDR3 DNA sequence: TGCGCCAGCAGCGACCTAGGGACAGGGGTTAATTCACCCCTCCACTTT.

This chain joins TRBV5-6 and TRBJ1-2; TRBD1 aligns across 7 bases. Per the germline V gene, CDR1 is SGHDT and CDR2 is YYEEEE. Losses at the gene ends were 5 bases for V and 7 bases for J; bases not matched to a gene: 11. The length of the CDR3 is 14 residues. CDR3 in amino acids: CASSPWDSEAGYTF. The CDR3 DNA is TGTGCCAGCAGTCCATGGGACAGTGAGGCTGGCTACACCTTC.

The chain uses TRBV7-9 and TRBJ1-4; 8 nucleotides agree with TRBD1. This CDR3 region has 14 residues. V trimming: 5 bases; J trimming: 6 bases; junction bases outside the gene matches: 5. The germline V gene encodes CDR1 SEHNR and CDR2 FQNEAQ (reference sequence). CDR3 coding DNA: TGTGCCAGCAGCCCGGACAGGGACGATGAAAAACTGTTTTTT. Amino acids: CASSPDRDDEKLFF.

This clone was seen only once. The J gene is TRBJ2-3, the V gene TRBV10-3; the match to TRBD2 covers 8 bases. Trimming took 4 bases from V and 1 from J; bases not matched to a gene: 4. The CDR3 is made up of 15 amino acids. The germline CDR1 and CDR2 sequences are ENHRY and SYGVKD. The CDR3 nucleotides are TGTGCCATCAGTGCCACACTAGCGGGCACAGATACGCAGTATTTT. Translated: CAISATLAGTDTQYF.

The chain recombines TRBV4-2 with TRBJ1-4, with D perhaps matching TRBD1 (5 bases). Germline V CDR1 and CDR2: LGHNA, YNFKEQ. The CDR3 length is 15 residues. V lost 2 bases to trimming and J lost 4 bases, with 11 bases between them. The CDR3: CASSQLGTGNEKLFF. The CDR3 DNA is TGTGCCAGCAGCCAACTGGGGACCGGTAATGAAAAACTGTTTTTT.

The chain uses TRBV6-4 and TRBJ2-3; 8 positions match TRBD1. This CDR3 is 14 amino acids long. Germline V gene data show CDR1 as MRHNA and CDR2 as SNTAGT. Germline trimming cut 4 bases from V and 3 bases from J; bases unmatched to any gene: 3. CDR3 coding DNA: TGTGCCAGCAGTGGTACAGGGGGTACAGATACGCAGTATTTT. It specifies CASSGTGGTDTQYF.

The chain combines TRBV5-1 with TRBJ2-2; possibly TRBD1 for D (5 bases). The CDR3 is 14 residues long. V lost 0 bases, J lost 5 bases, and 8 bases lay in between. Per germline, CDR1 SGHRS and CDR2 YFSETQ. CDR3 nucleotide sequence: TGCGCCAGCAGCTTGGATGACAGTACCGGGGAGCTGTTTTTT. Protein product: CASSLDDSTGELFF.

This clone was recorded once. The rearrangement links TRBV7-2 to TRBJ1-2, with 9 bases fitting TRBD1. The trim removed 5 bases at V and 2 bases at J, leaving 3 bases unmatched. The CDR3 length is 14 residues. The V gene's germline CDR1 is SGHTA and CDR2 FQGNSA. The CDR3: CASSTGTGNYGYTF. Here the CDR3 DNA reads TGTGCCAGCAGCACGGGGACAGGGAACTATGGCTACACCTTC.

The rearrangement uses TRBV5-1 and TRBJ1-4; D ambiguous. Germline assignment: CDR1 SGHRS and CDR2 YFSETQ. V gave up 2 bases and J gave up 0 bases, with 8 bases separating them. CDR3 length: 15 residues. CDR3: CASSLQWATNEKLFF. CDR3 nucleotide sequence: TGCGCCAGCAGCTTACAGTGGGCAACTAATGAAAAACTGTTTTTT.

The chain employs TRBV9 and TRBJ1-4; TRBD1 agrees at 7 bases. Germline V CDR1 and CDR2: SGDLS, YYNGEE. The CDR3 length is 17 residues. The V gene end was trimmed by 2 bases and the J gene end by 2 bases; junction bases not matched to a gene: 9. CDR3 sequence reads: CASSVIYRGVTNEKLFF. In DNA, the CDR3 is TGTGCCAGCAGCGTTATATACAGGGGCGTGACTAATGAAAAACTGTTTTTT. Together with reference TRBV9 and TRBJ1-4, the CDR3 gives the full variable domain: DSGVTQTPKHLITATGQRVTLRCSPRSGDLSVYWYQQSLDQGLQFLIQYYNGEERAKGNILERFSAQQFPDLHSELNLSSLELGDSALYFCASSVIYRGVTNEKLFFGSGTQLSVL.

This clone was detected only a few times. The V call is TRBV7-2, the J call TRBJ1-6, with TRBD1 matching over 8 bases. This CDR3 is 14 amino acids long. Germline lookup yields CDR1 SGHTA and CDR2 FQGNSA. J gave up 13 bases and V 3 bases, and 8 bases lay outside the gene matches. The CDR3 DNA follows: TGTGCCAGCAGCTTTGGAACAGGGGGTAACCCCCTCCACTTT. The encoded protein is CASSFGTGGNPLHF. Full variable domain (missing parts from reference TRBV7-2 and TRBJ1-6): GAGVSQSPSNKVTEKGKDVELRCDPISGHTALYWYRQSLGQGLEFLIYFQGNSAPDKSGLPSDRFSAERTGGSVSTLTIQRTQQEDSAVYLCASSFGTGGNPLHFGNGTRLTVT.

The chain employs TRBV7-9 and TRBJ1-1, with D tentatively TRBD1 (6 bases). Germline V gene sequence: CDR1 SEHNR, CDR2 FQNEAQ (reference sequence). The CDR3 is 14 amino acids. V lost 0 bases, J lost 10 bases, and 15 bases lay in between. In DNA form, the CDR3 reads TGTGCCAGCAGCTTAGCAGGGGACATCCTAGGAGCTTTCTTT. Translating gives CASSLAGDILGAFF.

The V and J genes are TRBV18 and TRBJ1-5; D not resolved. The CDR3 is 14 residues long. CDR1 is KGHSH and CDR2 is LQKENI in the germline V gene. The V and J ends lost 3 bases and 9 bases respectively, with 15 bases between them. CDR3 coding DNA: TGTGCCAGCTCACCCCTGGGTCCCAACCGGCCCCAGCATTTT. Its protein product is CASSPLGPNRPQHF. Complete variable domain (other parts from reference TRBV18 and TRBJ1-5): NAGVMQNPRHLVRRRGQEARLRCSPMKGHSHVYWYRQLPEEGLKFMVYLQKENIIDESGMPKERFSAEFPKEGPSILRIQQVVRGDSAAYFCASSPLGPNRPQHFGDGTRLSIL.

This chain links TRBV5-1 with TRBJ1-4, with a tentative D call TRBD1 (5 bases). V dropped 2 bases and J dropped 3 bases, with 11 bases sitting between them. The germline gives CDR1 SGHRS, CDR2 YFSETQ. The length of the CDR3 is 15 residues. The CDR3 region is CASSFLGTSNEKLFF. The CDR3 DNA reads as TGCGCCAGCAGCTTTTTGGGGACCTCTAATGAAAAACTGTTTTTT.

V usage is TRBV15 and J usage is TRBJ2-5; D is possibly TRBD1 (5 bases). The CDR3 spans 17 residues. The germline CDR1 and CDR2 sequences are LNHNV and YYDKDF (reference sequence). V lost 0 bases, J lost 2 bases, and 16 bases lay in between. CDR3 residues: CATSREYGRYRQETQYF. The CDR3 coding sequence is TGTGCCACCAGCAGAGAATACGGCAGATACAGGCAAGAGACCCAGTACTTC.

The CDR3 loop is CASSVEGGSGQYF. The DNA for the CDR3 is TGTGCCAGCAGCGTAGAAGGCGGGTCAGGGCAGTACTTC. The rearrangement links TRBV9 to TRBJ2-7, with D possibly TRBD2 on 5 matching bases. V was clipped by 0 bases and J by 9 bases, with 13 bases between them. The V gene's germline CDR1 is SGDLS and CDR2 YYNGEE. CDR3 size: 13 residues.